The 10 T cell receptor beta chains below come from one sample, sequenced in a study of CD8+ T cells in alopecia areata. Following RNA extraction, reverse transcription yielded cDNA that acted as the sequencing template. The data were produced by immunoSEQ multiplex PCR, yet TCRdb's version contains in-frame clones alone and is incomplete. The profile covers 130,000 to 150,000 clones, with 45% to 60% appearing a single time and 0.95% to 1% taken by the ten largest. Here the sequenced sample was CD4+ T cells sorted from blood, taken at week 0. The receptors come from a human donor with alopecia areata.

This sequence joins TRBV7-2 and TRBJ2-1; 7 bases map to TRBD2. Germline V gene data show CDR1 as SGHTA and CDR2 as FQGNSA. The CDR3 length is 15 residues. V was pared by 5 bases and J by 6 bases, with 10 bases of the junction left unmatched. The CDR3 region has the DNA TGTGCCAGCAGCCCCCGGACTAGTCGGCTCAATGAGCAGTTCTTC. Its translation: CASSPRTSRLNEQFF.

V and J are TRBV6-5 and TRBJ1-5, with D unclear. The CDR3 has 15 residues. Trimming cost V 4 bases and J 2 bases, with 12 bases left between them. CDR1 is MNHEY, CDR2 SVGAGI, per germline. The CDR3 DNA reads as TGTGCCAGCAGTTCGACATATAAAGGCAATCAGCCCCAGCATTTT. Translation gives CASSSTYKGNQPQHF.

This clone was counted a few times. V usage is TRBV29-1 and J usage is TRBJ2-3; D is possibly TRBD2 (6 bases). Per germline, CDR1 SQVTM and CDR2 ANQGSEA. V lost 6 bases and J lost 1, with 23 bases in between. This CDR3 has 17 residues. CDR3 DNA: TGCAGCGTGTCTACCGGGACTTCCACACCCCGCACAGATACGCAGTATTTT. Its protein is CSVSTGTSTPRTDTQYF.

The rearrangement uses TRBV7-2 and TRBJ2-6; 8 bases match TRBD1. Per the germline V gene, CDR1 is SGHTA and CDR2 is FQGNSA. After removal of 4 bases from V and 2 bases from J, the junction contained 1 base not matched to a gene. The CDR3 extends over 15 amino acids. The CDR3 bases are TGTGCCAGCAGCTCGACAGGGGCTGGGGCCAACGTCCTGACTTTC. This encodes CASSSTGAGANVLTF.

This clone has more than one count but fewer than ten. The chain is built from TRBV4-2 and TRBJ2-5; 16 bases agree with TRBD2. The CDR3 contains 17 residues. J lost 1 base, V lost 4 bases, and 3 bases had no gene match. Per the germline V gene, CDR1 is LGHNA and CDR2 is YNFKEQ. The CDR3 DNA follows: TGTGCCAGCAGCCTCGGGACTAGCGGGAGGGTCCAAGAGACCCAGTACTTC. It translates to CASSLGTSGRVQETQYF.

This rearrangement joins TRBV29-1 to TRBJ2-3, with D hard to call. V was cut by 1 base and J by 4 bases, with 15 bases left in between. The germline CDR1 and CDR2 sequences are SQVTM and ANQGSEA. The CDR3 runs 15 residues. The CDR3 nucleotides read TGCAGCGTTGAAGGGTGGGTGGGCTCGCCAGATACGCAGTATTTT. Translated: CSVEGWVGSPDTQYF.

The CDR3 bases are TGTGCCACCAGACCGAAGCGGGAGGGACTCAATGAGCAGTTCTTC. Protein product: CATRPKREGLNEQFF. The chain has TRBV15 and TRBJ2-1; the match to TRBD2 covers 10 bases. CDR1 and CDR2 (germline): LNHNV, YYDKDF (reference sequence). V was clipped by 6 bases and J by 6 bases; unmatched bases: 8. The CDR3 consists of 15 residues.

Points on this clone: Other DNA sequences in the sample encode the same CDR3. The rearrangement uses TRBV5-1 and TRBJ2-5, with D possibly matching TRBD2 (6 bases). This CDR3 region has 14 residues. V was pared by 4 bases and J by 3 bases, with 13 bases between. Per the germline V gene, CDR1 is SGHRS and CDR2 is YFSETQ. CDR3 protein: CASSRSGSEETQYF. Written as DNA, the CDR3 is TGCGCCAGCAGCCGAAGCGGGTCTGAAGAGACCCAGTACTTC.

This clone was seen a few times. The chain links TRBV7-9 to TRBJ2-1, with a weak D call TRBD1 (6 bases). Trimming cost V 4 bases and J 8 bases, with 12 bases left between them. Germline V gives CDR1 SEHNR, CDR2 FQNEAQ (reference sequence). The length of the CDR3 is 13 residues. The CDR3 spells CASSSHNRDEQFF. In nucleotides, the CDR3 is TGTGCCAGCAGCTCACACAACAGGGATGAGCAGTTCTTC.

The CDR3 sequence: CASISGLAGGLNEQFF. In DNA form, the CDR3 reads TGTGCCAGCATCTCGGGACTAGCGGGAGGCCTCAATGAGCAGTTCTTC. V and J are TRBV28 and TRBJ2-1, with 15 positions matching TRBD2. The CDR3 length is 16 residues. The J segment lost 6 bases and the V segment lost 7 bases, leaving 7 bases of the junction unmatched. Germline CDR1 is MDHEN and CDR2 is SYDVKM. Supplemented by reference TRBV28 and TRBJ2-1, the full variable domain reads DVKVTQSSRYLVKRTGEKVFLECVQDMDHENMFWYRQDPGLGLRLIYFSYDVKMKEKGDIPEGYSVSREKKERFSLILESASTNQTSMYLCASISGLAGGLNEQFFGPGTRLTVL.